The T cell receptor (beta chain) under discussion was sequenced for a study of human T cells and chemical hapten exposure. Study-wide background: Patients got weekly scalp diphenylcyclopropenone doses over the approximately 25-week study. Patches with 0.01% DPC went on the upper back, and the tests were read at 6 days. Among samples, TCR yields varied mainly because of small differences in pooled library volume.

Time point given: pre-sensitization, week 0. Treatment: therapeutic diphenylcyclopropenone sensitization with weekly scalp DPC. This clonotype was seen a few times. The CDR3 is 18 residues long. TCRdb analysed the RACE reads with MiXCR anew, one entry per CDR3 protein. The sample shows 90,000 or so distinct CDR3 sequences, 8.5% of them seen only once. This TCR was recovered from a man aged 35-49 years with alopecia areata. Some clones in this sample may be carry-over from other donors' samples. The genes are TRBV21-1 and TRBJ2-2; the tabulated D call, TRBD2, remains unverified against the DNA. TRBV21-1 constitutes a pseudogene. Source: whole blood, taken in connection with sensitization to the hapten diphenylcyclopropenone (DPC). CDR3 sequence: CASSKLGTSGSFTGELFF. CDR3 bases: TGTGCCAGCAGCAAGTTGGGGACTAGCGGGAGTTTCACCGGGGAGCTGTTTTTT.